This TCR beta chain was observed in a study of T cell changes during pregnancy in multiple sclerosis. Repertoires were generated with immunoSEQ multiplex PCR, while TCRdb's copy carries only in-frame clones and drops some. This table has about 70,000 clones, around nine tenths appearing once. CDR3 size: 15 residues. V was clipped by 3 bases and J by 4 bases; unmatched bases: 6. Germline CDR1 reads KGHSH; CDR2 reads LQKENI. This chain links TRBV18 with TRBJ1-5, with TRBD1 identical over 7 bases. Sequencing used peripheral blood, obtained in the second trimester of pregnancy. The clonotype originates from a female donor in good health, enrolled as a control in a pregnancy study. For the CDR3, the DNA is TGTGCCAGCTCACCCCAGACAGGGAATAATCAGCCCCAGCATTTT. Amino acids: CASSPQTGNNQPQHF.